These 7 T cell receptor beta chains were all obtained from the same sample, sequenced in a study of T cell repertoires in cytomegalovirus infection. No antigen has been assigned to these receptors. One entry per CDR3 protein results from TCRdb running MiXCR on the reads. The profile shows around 310,000 distinct CDR3 sequences, 25% to 35% of them singletons. The material was cultured PBMCs, obtained from culture after CMV antigen stimulation. The source is a human donor in good health (CMV status not recorded). Some clones in this sample may be carry-over from other donors' samples.

The CDR3 here is CASSLPGGGPDSPLHF. The CDR3 nucleotides read TGTGCCAGCAGCCTACCTGGGGGGGGGCCGGATTCACCCCTCCACTTT. The chain is built from TRBV25-1 and TRBJ1-6, with D possibly matching TRBD1 (6 bases). Trimming removed 6 bases from V and 8 bases from J, with 20 bases in between. This CDR3 has 16 amino acids. CDR1 MGHDK and CDR2 SYGVNS come from the germline V gene.

This sequence joins TRBV9 and TRBJ2-2, with D perhaps assigned TRBD1 or TRBD2 (5 bases each). Germline V CDR1 and CDR2: SGDLS, YYNGEE. The CDR3 sequence is 17 residues long. V lost 3 bases, J lost 7 bases, and 22 bases lay in between. In nucleotides, the CDR3 is TGTGCCAGCAGCGCAAAATGGTCGGGGCCGAAGCACGGGGAGCTGTTTTTT. Residues: CASSAKWSGPKHGELFF. Based on the CDR3 plus reference TRBV9 and TRBJ2-2, the full variable domain is DSGVTQTPKHLITATGQRVTLRCSPRSGDLSVYWYQQSLDQGLQFLIQYYNGEERAKGNILERFSAQQFPDLHSELNLSSLELGDSALYFCASSAKWSGPKHGELFFGEGSRLTVL.

This clonotype was seen only a few times. This chain links TRBV7-9 with TRBJ2-1; 8 bases align to TRBD2. V was pared by 3 bases and J by 8 bases, with 15 bases of the junction left unmatched. The CDR3 is made up of 17 amino acids. In germline, CDR1 is SEHNR, CDR2 FQNEAQ (reference sequence). CDR3 nucleotide sequence: TGTGCCAGCAGCTTTTGGGGTAGAGCGGGAGAAGGGGATGAGCAGTTCTTC. This codes for CASSFWGRAGEGDEQFF. Together with reference TRBV7-9 and TRBJ2-1, the CDR3 gives the full variable domain: DTGVSQNPRHKITKRGQNVTFRCDPISEHNRLYWYRQTLGQGPEFLTYFQNEAQLEKSRLLSDRFSAERPKGSFSTLEIQRTEQGDSAMYLCASSFWGRAGEGDEQFFGPGTRLTVL.

A word on this clonotype: At one end the junction does not follow the germline gene, possibly because of a read error. The CDR3 region is CVSSPPTRSTDTQYF. Here the CDR3 DNA reads TGTGTCAGCAGCCCCCCGACGAGAAGCACAGATACGCAGTATTTT. The genes are TRBV7-6 and TRBJ2-3; D is ambiguous. CDR1 SGHVS and CDR2 FNYEAQ come from the germline V gene. This CDR3 region has 15 residues.

The rearrangement joins TRBV25-1 to TRBJ1-3, with TRBD1 matching 7 bases. V gave up 2 bases and J gave up 4 bases; unmatched junction bases: 8. The CDR3 sequence is 16 residues long. CDR1 is MGHDK, CDR2 SYGVNS, per germline. The CDR3 reads CASSESRGGYGNTIYF. As DNA, the CDR3 is TGTGCCAGCAGTGAAAGTCGAGGGGGCTACGGAAACACCATATATTTT.

This clonotype was observed a few times. The V gene is TRBV20-1, the J gene TRBJ1-1, with 9 bases that match TRBD1. Germline CDR1 reads DFQATT; CDR2 reads SNEGSKA (reference sequence). This CDR3 is built from 14 residues. The V gene end was trimmed by 7 bases and the J gene end by 1 base; junction bases not matched to a gene: 7. The CDR3 coding sequence is TGCAGTGTTATACAGGGGGCGCCGAACACTGAAGCTTTCTTT. This gives the protein CSVIQGAPNTEAFF.

The rearrangement joins TRBV19 to TRBJ1-4; perhaps TRBD1 as D (6 bases). Trimming removed 7 bases at V and 5 bases at J, with 14 bases between. Germline CDR1 LNHDA, CDR2 SQIVND (reference sequence). The CDR3 sequence is 14 residues long. The DNA of the CDR3 is TGTGCCAGTACGACGACAGGAGGGAATGAAAAACTGTTTTTT. It yields the protein CASTTTGGNEKLFF.